This TCR beta chain was sequenced during a study of CD8 T cells in Susac syndrome. Trimming pared 1 base from V and 1 base from J, leaving 16 bases between. This CDR3 is built from 17 residues. CDR1 is LGHNA and CDR2 is YNFKEQ in the germline V gene. The authors sequenced TCR beta from blood CD8+ and CD4+ T cells. The controls, all healthy donors, were matched for age and sex. While CD8+ and CD4+ T cells were isolated negatively, TEMRA cells were enriched by FACS. The RNA, about 0.45 to 1 ug, was put through reverse transcription using random hexamers. An immunoSEQ multiplex PCR generated amplified TCR beta CDR3 products spanning 54 Vbeta and 13 Jbeta. TCRdb called the immunoSEQ multiplex PCR reads again in MiXCR, with one record for every CDR3 protein. The sample includes about 120,000 distinct CDR3 sequences, over 90% of them seen just once.

This TCR derives from a human donor in good health. The chain carries TRBV4-2 and TRBJ1-2, with D possibly matching TRBD1 (6 bases). Sequencing was performed on CD4+ T cells from PBMCs. The CDR3, as DNA: TGTGCCAGCAGCCAAGGTATAGGGGGACGGGGTAACTATGGCTACACCTTC. Translated: CASSQGIGGRGNYGYTF.